This T cell receptor (beta chain) was identified during a study of Graves' ophthalmopathy and Graves' hyperthyroidism (dated by TCRdb to the late 2010s). With respect to the entire study: Peripheral blood was collected at initial diagnosis, prior to any treatment. To tell Graves' ophthalmopathy apart from Graves' hyperthyroidism, and to predict which patients would progress to ophthalmopathy, the study relied on TCR beta repertoire signatures. The independent validation cohort included about 19 hyperthyroidism patients plus 17 patients who later progressed from hyperthyroidism to ophthalmopathy. In total, 120 to 150 blood samples were TCR-sequenced: roughly 45 ophthalmopathy, some 72 hyperthyroidism and some 17 hyperthyroidism-to-ophthalmopathy patients. In more than five hyperthyroidism patients, the T-cell repertoires found in thyroid tissue were compared with those found in blood. Once sampling was done, hyperthyroidism patients were given methimazole at a starting dose of 30 mg daily, while ophthalmopathy patients were given high-dose intravenous methylprednisolone. To explore V-J signatures that distinguish ophthalmopathy from hyperthyroidism, a discovery set of 100 patients was enrolled, made up of around 40 with ophthalmopathy and 55 to 65 with stable hyperthyroidism.

The ophthalmopathy patients had moderately to severely active disease, with a Clinical Activity Score of 3 or higher, a NOSPECS grade of 4 or higher, and a disease duration of less than 3 months. Patients with other autoimmune diseases, uncontrolled infections, pregnancy or lactation were excluded from the study. Clinical symptoms, serum thyroxine, TRAb, thyroid ultrasound and orbital computed tomography were used for diagnosis. Using Ficoll-Paque density gradient centrifugation, PBMCs were isolated from about 9.2 ml of fresh peripheral blood. Trizol reagent was used to extract the total RNA, and its quality was then checked on an Agilent 2100 Bioanalyzer. For repertoire sequencing, TCR beta CDR3 regions were amplified from RNA transcripts. HTBI primers and the Qiagen OneStep RT-PCR kit were used in a first-round RT-PCR, which was followed by a second-round multiplex PCR, size selection and purification. The libraries underwent paired-end sequencing with 100 bp reads on an Illumina HiSeq2000. The study's processing was this. SOAPnuke was used to process the reads, throwing out any read that had adapters, had uncalled bases, had a mean Phred below 15, or lacked an exact constant-primer or identifier match. COPE v1.2.5 was used to merge high-quality paired reads. Each unique nucleotide sequence was treated as a clonotype, and MiTCR v1.1 was used to align the clonotypes to the IMGT TRB V, D and J references. The analysis was limited to V-J combinations with a frequency above 0.0001, which together covered 99.2% of repertoires. For each V-J combination, a TCR clonal expansion and chaos score was defined as F50 clonal expansion divided by the chaos observed in the TCRdist matrix. Features were reduced by Welch's t-statistics and random forest to around 14 V-J combinations, which fed a naive Bayes classifier. The Morisita-Horn index was used to measure how similar the thyroid and blood repertoires were. TCRdb reprocessed the public reads (quality trimming at Q25 with fastp, clone calling with MiXCR) and kept in-frame beta chains. Each entry merges the rows of one CDR3 protein and shows their most common DNA and genes. V and J calls and clone size were set by TCRdb, not the authors. The sample records hundreds of thousands of distinct CDR3 sequences, about two fifths of which are singletons. The ten largest clones take up more than 2.5% of the sample.

With respect to this clonotype: Its antigen has not been determined. The sample holds no much larger clone one base away, and base qualities are not on file.

Beyond this particular receptor, the publication reports: Most expanded thyroid clonotypes with frequency above 0.001 were also detected in blood, suggesting blood repertoires may reflect the thyroid immune response. In validation, the model predicted ophthalmopathy progression with more than 55% sensitivity and 72.22% specificity; some twelve predicted patients were CT-confirmed with GO in a median of about 6.1 months. In cross-validation, the 13-signature model distinguished ophthalmopathy from stable hyperthyroidism with around 90% sensitivity and about 81% specificity, while in the test set the corresponding values were about 80% and 75%. No statistical method was used to predetermine the sample size, and group allocation was not hidden from the investigators.

Inclusive of the bounding cysteine and phenylalanine, the CDR3 is 15 residues long. The CDR3 DNA has 45 bases and is translated from base 1. V is pruned by 4 bases and J by 5 bases, leaving 10 bases of the junction without a gene match. The CDR1 and CDR2 encoded by the germline V gene are SGDLS and YYNGEE. Material: peripheral blood. This receptor was identified in an adult man with Graves' ophthalmopathy. The chain couples TRBV9 to TRBJ1-2; 8 bases in the junction line up with TRBD1. The bases are TGTGCCAGCAGCTCCGAGGACAGGGTATTTTATGGCTACACCTTC. The resulting protein is CASSSEDRVFYGYTF.